A single sample is the source of the 26 T cell receptor beta chains below, sequenced in a study of a mutant IDH1 vaccine in newly diagnosed glioma. Clones were sequenced by immunoSEQ multiplex PCR, and TCRdb holds only the in-frame ones, with some missing. The data contain tens of thousands of clones, around 80% of them singletons. The time point denotes: baseline, week 1 (first vaccination visit). Treatment indicated: pre-vaccination baseline after standard-of-care therapy. The sample consisted of PBMCs, taken from a glioma patient treated with radiotherapy, temozolomide or both. The receptors come from a young man with glioma.

V is TRBV9 and J is TRBJ2-1; D possibly corresponds to TRBD2 (6 bases). Germline V gene data show CDR1 as SGDLS and CDR2 as YYNGEE. V was cut by 4 bases and J by 1 base, with 12 bases left in between. This CDR3 spans 15 amino acids. CDR3 DNA: TGTGCCAGCAGCCCCCTCGGGAGTTCCTACAATGAGCAGTTCTTC. Translated: CASSPLGSSYNEQFF.

The chain employs TRBV5-1 and TRBJ2-5; weak D call: TRBD1 (5 bases). This CDR3 spans 14 amino acids. Germline assignment: CDR1 SGHRS and CDR2 YFSETQ. With 2 bases removed from V and 5 bases from J, the gap between germline ends came to 13 bases. DNA for the CDR3: TGCGCCAGCAGCTTCTTCAGGGCCGGCGAGACCCAGTACTTC. Its protein product is CASSFFRAGETQYF.

CDR3 region: CASSQWDTPRGEKLFF. Here the CDR3 DNA reads TGTGCCAGCAGCCAATGGGACACCCCAAGGGGGGAAAAACTGTTTTTT. The chain combines TRBV4-2 with TRBJ1-4; TRBD1 might be the D (6 bases). V shed 2 bases and J shed 8 bases, with 18 bases lying between them. CDR3 length: 16 residues. The germline CDR1 and CDR2 sequences are LGHNA and YNFKEQ.

In its sample, this clone was seen a few times. The rearrangement joins TRBV4-1 to TRBJ1-1, with unresolved D. Germline loops: CDR1 MGHRA, CDR2 YSYEKL. Trimming left V 0 bases short and J 6 bases short, with 17 bases between. The CDR3 covers 16 residues. The CDR3 here is CASSQDFRRGFPEAFF. The CDR3, as DNA: TGCGCCAGCAGCCAAGATTTTCGTCGTGGGTTCCCTGAAGCTTTCTTT.

The rearrangement links TRBV2 to TRBJ1-2; a weak D match, TRBD1 (6 bases). The CDR3 runs to 15 residues. Between the trimmed V and J ends, which lost 4 bases and 7 bases, there was a span of 19 bases. Germline CDR1 SNHLY, CDR2 FYNNEI. The DNA of the CDR3 is TGTGCCAGCAGTGTCCTCAAGGACAGTTCAGTTGGCTACACCTTC. Encoded protein: CASSVLKDSSVGYTF.

The V gene is TRBV30, the J gene TRBJ1-2, with 7 bases fitting TRBD1. Trimming removed 4 bases from V and 8 bases from J; junction bases left unmatched: 7. The CDR3 contains 12 residues. CDR1 and CDR2 from the germline V gene are GTSNPN and SVGIG (reference sequence). The CDR3 DNA is TGTGCCTGGAATCGACAGGGAGACGGCTACACCTTC. The encoded protein is CAWNRQGDGYTF.

The chain carries TRBV5-1 and TRBJ1-1; D remains ambiguous. The germline V gene encodes CDR1 SGHRS and CDR2 YFSETQ. This CDR3 has 15 residues. Between the trimmed V and J ends, which lost 0 bases and 1 base, there was a span of 10 bases. The DNA of the CDR3 is TGCGCCAGCAGCTTGGCAGGCAGCGCGAACACTGAAGCTTTCTTT. It translates to CASSLAGSANTEAFF.

The chain uses TRBV5-6 and TRBJ1-1, with D unclear. Trimming pared 0 bases from V and 5 bases from J, leaving 14 bases between. CDR1 SGHDT and CDR2 YYEEEE come from the germline V gene. The CDR3 sequence is 15 residues long. The DNA for the CDR3 is TGTGCCAGCAGCTTGGCCAGGTTAGGATATACTGAAGCTTTCTTT. Translated: CASSLARLGYTEAFF.

This rearrangement joins TRBV14 to TRBJ1-2, with D perhaps TRBD1 (6 bases). V gave up 4 bases and J gave up 4 bases, with 13 bases separating them. Germline V gene data show CDR1 as SGHDN and CDR2 as FVKESK. The CDR3 length is 14 residues. CDR3 in DNA: TGTGCCAGCAGCCGGGGACACTTCTTCTATGGCTACACCTTC. It translates to CASSRGHFFYGYTF.

By its share, this clone is large. V and J are TRBV28 and TRBJ1-5; unclear D gene. This CDR3 region has 15 residues. Per the germline V gene, CDR1 is MDHEN and CDR2 is SYDVKM. The V end was cut by 8 bases, the J end by 2 bases, with 16 bases between. The CDR3 coding sequence is TGTGCCAGCCTTAGGTCCAGGAGCGGCAATCAGCCCCAGCATTTT. Its translation is CASLRSRSGNQPQHF.

CDR3 nucleotide sequence: TGTGCCTGGAGCCCCTTTGGCGGTGCTGGCTACACCTTC. As protein: CAWSPFGGAGYTF. This chain joins TRBV30 and TRBJ1-2; D uncertain. V was clipped by 3 bases and J by 7 bases, with 15 bases between them. CDR1 is GTSNPN, CDR2 SVGIG, per germline (reference sequence). This CDR3 region has 13 residues. The full variable domain, with the rest looked up from reference TRBV30 and TRBJ1-2, is SQTIHQWPATLVQPVGSPLSLECTVEGTSNPNLYWYRQAAGRGLQLLFYSVGIGQISSEVPQNLSASRPQDRQFILSSKKLLLSDSGFYLCAWSPFGGAGYTFGSGTRLTVV.

The V call is TRBV5-1, the J call TRBJ2-7, with TRBD1 as a possible D gene (5 bases). V lost 2 bases, J lost 2 bases, and 14 bases lay in between. The CDR3 runs to 15 residues. The V gene's germline CDR1 is SGHRS and CDR2 YFSETQ. CDR3 sequence: CASSLLQTETYEQYF. Written as DNA, the CDR3 is TGCGCCAGCAGCTTACTTCAGACAGAGACCTACGAGCAGTACTTC. Drawing the rest from reference TRBV5-1 and TRBJ2-7, the complete variable domain is KAGVTQTPRYLIKTRGQQVTLSCSPISGHRSVSWYQQTPGQGLQFLFEYFSETQRNKGNFPGRFSGRQFSNSRSEMNVSTLELGDSALYLCASSLLQTETYEQYFGPGTRLTVT.

This chain links TRBV12-5 with TRBJ2-5, with 9 bases that match TRBD1. The CDR3 spans 14 residues. The V segment lost 7 bases and the J segment 5 bases; nucleotides outside the gene matches: 8. Germline lookup yields CDR1 LGHNT and CDR2 FRNRAP. In DNA form, the CDR3 reads TGTGCTAGTGCCATACAGGGGGCTTACGAGACCCAGTACTTC. This translates into CASAIQGAYETQYF.

J is TRBJ2-7 and V is TRBV28; D is perhaps TRBD1 or TRBD2 (5 bases each). V shed 5 bases and J shed 2 bases, with 16 bases lying between them. Germline V gives CDR1 MDHEN, CDR2 SYDVKM. The CDR3 runs to 15 residues. The CDR3 loop is CASSGGNERAYEQYF. DNA for the CDR3: TGTGCCAGCAGTGGGGGAAACGAAAGGGCCTACGAGCAGTACTTC.

This clone was picked up a small number of times. The chain couples TRBV4-1 to TRBJ1-4, with 9 bases aligning to TRBD1. The CDR3 runs to 12 residues. Losses at the gene ends were 4 bases for V and 13 bases for J; bases not matched to a gene: 4. The germline gives CDR1 MGHRA, CDR2 YSYEKL. CDR3 loop: CASSRGQGTLFF. CDR3 coding DNA: TGCGCCAGCAGCCGGGGACAGGGTACACTGTTTTTT.

This clone turned up a few times. The chain joins TRBV30 to TRBJ1-1; tentative D call: TRBD1 (6 bases). The CDR3 spans 12 residues. Trimming stripped 4 bases from V and 3 bases from J, with 9 bases between. CDR1 and CDR2 (germline): GTSNPN, SVGIG (reference sequence). The CDR3 nucleotides are TGTGCCTGGACGGAGGGGGACACTGAAGCTTTCTTT. The encoded protein is CAWTEGDTEAFF.

The chain combines TRBV5-4 with TRBJ2-5; TRBD2 agrees at 11 bases. V lost 4 bases and J lost 2; bases outside the gene matches: 7. This CDR3 spans 16 amino acids. The V gene's germline CDR1 is SGHNT and CDR2 YYREEE (reference sequence). CDR3 sequence: CASSIRLAGPQETQYF. The CDR3 DNA sequence: TGTGCCAGCAGCATCAGACTAGCGGGGCCTCAAGAGACCCAGTACTTC.

The chain joins TRBV5-4 to TRBJ1-2, with TRBD1 identical over 8 bases. The length of the CDR3 is 14 residues. V lost 2 bases, J lost 2 bases, and 2 bases stayed unmatched. Germline V gives CDR1 SGHNT, CDR2 YYREEE (reference sequence). The CDR3 nucleotides are TGTGCCAGCAGCTTTACAGGGGGAAACTATGGCTACACCTTC. It yields the protein CASSFTGGNYGYTF.

This rearrangement joins TRBV5-6 to TRBJ2-7; D not resolved. Germline CDR1 is SGHDT and CDR2 is YYEEEE. The CDR3 length is 12 residues. V was trimmed by 3 bases and J by 4 bases, leaving 8 bases between them. The chain's CDR3 is CASSSIQYEQYF. In DNA, the CDR3 is TGTGCCAGCAGCTCCATCCAGTACGAGCAGTACTTC.

This rearrangement joins TRBV30 to TRBJ2-2; D uncertain. The V end lost 0 bases, the J end lost 4 bases, and 9 bases lay between the germline ends. The CDR3 is 14 amino acids. Germline values: CDR1 GTSNPN, CDR2 SVGIG (reference sequence). The CDR3 sequence is CAWSVGLLTGELFF. The CDR3 coding sequence is TGTGCCTGGAGTGTAGGGCTACTCACCGGGGAGCTGTTTTTT.

This sequence joins TRBV6-5 and TRBJ1-2; the D is unclear. V lost 2 bases and J lost 6, with 16 bases in between. The CDR3 spans 15 residues. CDR1 and CDR2 (germline): MNHEY, SVGAGI. CDR3 nucleotides: TGTGCCAGCAGTTACGAAGGAAGGGAATGGGATGGCTACACCTTC. This encodes CASSYEGREWDGYTF.

The chain has TRBV9 and TRBJ1-1, with 8 bases that match TRBD1. Germline V gene lookup returns CDR1 SGDLS and CDR2 YYNGEE. CDR3 length: 15 residues. With V trimmed by 3 bases and J by 1 base, 5 bases remained unmatched. CDR3 loop: CASSASGTGNTEAFF. In DNA, the CDR3 is TGTGCCAGCAGCGCCTCAGGGACAGGGAACACTGAAGCTTTCTTT. Supplemented by reference TRBV9 and TRBJ1-1, the full variable domain reads DSGVTQTPKHLITATGQRVTLRCSPRSGDLSVYWYQQSLDQGLQFLIQYYNGEERAKGNILERFSAQQFPDLHSELNLSSLELGDSALYFCASSASGTGNTEAFFGQGTRLTVV.

This chain links TRBV7-2 with TRBJ1-2, with TRBD1 identical over 7 bases. V trimming: 5 bases; J trimming: 2 bases; junction bases outside the gene matches: 14. The V gene's germline CDR1 is SGHTA and CDR2 FQGNSA. The CDR3 totals 17 residues. CDR3 loop: CASSTYHRGIGNYGYTF. The CDR3 DNA is TGTGCCAGCAGCACCTATCACAGGGGAATAGGGAACTATGGCTACACCTTC.

This sequence joins TRBV27 and TRBJ1-5; D not certain. Germline-derived CDR1 and CDR2 are MNHEY and SMNVEV (reference sequence). The CDR3 spans 13 residues. Trimming shortened V by 6 bases and J by 7 bases, and 13 bases separated the two germline ends. The CDR3 nucleotides read TGTGCCAGCAGCAACACGGGGAGGCAGCCCCAGCATTTT. It yields the protein CASSNTGRQPQHF.

The rearrangement links TRBV25-1 to TRBJ2-2; TRBD2 agrees at 12 bases. The trim removed 4 bases at V and 0 bases at J, leaving 0 bases unmatched. The germline V gene has CDR1 MGHDK and CDR2 SYGVNS. The CDR3 loop spans 16 amino acids. The CDR3 spells CASSGLAGANTGELFF. CDR3 sequence (DNA): TGTGCCAGCAGTGGACTAGCGGGAGCGAACACCGGGGAGCTGTTTTTT.

The chain uses TRBV4-1 and TRBJ1-6; 9 nucleotides line up with TRBD1. This CDR3 comprises 17 residues. CDR1 and CDR2 (germline): MGHRA, YSYEKL. J gave up 0 bases and V 4 bases, and 4 bases lay outside the gene matches. In DNA, the CDR3 is TGCGCCAGCAGCCCCACAGGGGGCAGCTCCTATAATTCACCCCTCCACTTT. It is translated as CASSPTGGSSYNSPLHF.